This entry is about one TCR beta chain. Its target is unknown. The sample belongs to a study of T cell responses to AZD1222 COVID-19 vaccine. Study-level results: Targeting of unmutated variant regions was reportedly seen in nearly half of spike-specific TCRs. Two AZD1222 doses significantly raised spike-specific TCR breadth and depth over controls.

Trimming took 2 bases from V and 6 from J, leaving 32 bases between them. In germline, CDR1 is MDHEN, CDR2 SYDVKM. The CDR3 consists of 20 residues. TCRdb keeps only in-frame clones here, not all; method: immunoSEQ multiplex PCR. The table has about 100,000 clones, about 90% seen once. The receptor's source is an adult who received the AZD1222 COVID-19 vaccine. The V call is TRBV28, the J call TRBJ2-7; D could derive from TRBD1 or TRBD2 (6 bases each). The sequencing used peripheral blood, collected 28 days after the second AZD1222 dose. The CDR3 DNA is TGTGCCAGCAGTTTACCCTCCGCCTCCCTAGGGGGAGGAGGATCTACCGAGCAGTACTTC. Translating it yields CASSLPSASLGGGGSTEQYF.